This T cell receptor (beta chain) was identified during a study of cytomegalovirus exposure and HLA in healthy donors. Overall study results and limits: TCR beta chain V- and J-gene trimming was linked, in a later analysis, to a missense variant in DCLRE1C. Certain indistinguishable V segments, among them TRBV6-2 and TRBV6-3, were excluded.

Trimming removed 5 bases from V and 6 bases from J; junction bases left unmatched: 5. Germline lookup yields CDR1 SQVTM and CDR2 ANQGSEA. This CDR3 is 13 amino acids long. The study ran its PCR with 60 Vbeta and 13 Jbeta primers. Per the study methods: Tens of millions of unique TCR beta chains, roughly 11 million of them shared, were counted by a later analysis. TCRdb keeps only in-frame clones here, not all; method: immunoSEQ multiplex PCR. That table furnishes V, J and clone size, whereas the DNA furnished D and trimming. Of around 200,000 clones listed, around four fifths are singletons. As to this clone: Its specificity is not known.

This TCR derives from a woman between 40 and 50 years old in good health and CMV-seronegative. The gene calls are TRBV29-1 and TRBJ2-7, with TRBD2 matching over 12 bases. The specimen sequenced was PBMCs. The CDR3 DNA reads TGCAGCGTTAATCTAGCGGGAGGGGCCGAGCAGTACTTC. As protein: CSVNLAGGAEQYF.